These T cell receptor beta chains were read from a single sample in a study of blood T cell repertoires in COVID-19. The method was immunoSEQ multiplex PCR; TCRdb's version includes in-frame clones alone and lacks a portion of them. The sample holds about 420,000 clones, around 90% seen once. The sample was peripheral blood. The source of these receptors is a young man with COVID-19, enrolled during active disease. The CDR3 runs from the conserved cysteine through the conserved F or W. The order of the fields is clone size, D gene, V gene, J gene, CDR3 protein, CDR3 DNA. The D gene is left open where the match is weak. Size is stated for part of the rows, as once, few or many counts, or as a class when the clone is expanded.

clone size: .; D gene: .; V gene: TRBV18; J gene: TRBJ1-4; CDR3 protein: CASSFGVNEKLFF; CDR3 DNA: TGTGCCAGCTCTTTCGGGGTTAATGAAAAACTGTTTTTT
clone size: .; D gene: TRBD1; V gene: TRBV10-3; J gene: TRBJ2-2; CDR3 protein: CAISGGGVGELFF; CDR3 DNA: TGTGCCATCAGTGGAGGGGGCGTCGGGGAGCTGTTTTTT
clone size: .; D gene: .; V gene: TRBV2; J gene: TRBJ2-1; CDR3 protein: CASRRMVSYNEQFF; CDR3 DNA: TGTGCCAGCAGGAGGATGGTCTCCTACAATGAGCAGTTCTTC
clone size: .; D gene: .; V gene: TRBV7-9; J gene: TRBJ1-2; CDR3 protein: CASSLVSSNYGYTF; CDR3 DNA: TGTGCCAGCAGCTTAGTTTCTTCTAACTATGGCTACACCTTC
clone size: .; D gene: TRBD2; V gene: TRBV7-9; J gene: TRBJ2-5; CDR3 protein: CASSPSGARETQYF; CDR3 DNA: TGTGCCAGCAGCCCAAGCGGGGCGAGGGAGACCCAGTACTTC
clone size: once; D gene: TRBD1; V gene: TRBV3-1/TRBV3-2; J gene: TRBJ1-2; CDR3 protein: CASSPQGGAYYGYTF; CDR3 DNA: TGTGCCAGCAGCCCCCAGGGGGGCGCATACTATGGCTACACCTTC
clone size: .; D gene: TRBD1; V gene: TRBV11-2; J gene: TRBJ1-6; CDR3 protein: CASSSDRGSPLHF; CDR3 DNA: TGTGCCAGCAGCTCCGACAGGGGGTCACCCCTCCACTTT
clone size: .; D gene: TRBD1; V gene: TRBV10-2; J gene: TRBJ2-2; CDR3 protein: CASSPQGAHTGELFF; CDR3 DNA: TGCGCCAGCAGTCCCCAGGGGGCGCACACCGGGGAGCTGTTTTTT
clone size: few; D gene: TRBD1; V gene: TRBV2; J gene: TRBJ1-3; CDR3 protein: CATQGGSSGNTIYF; CDR3 DNA: TGTGCCACACAGGGGGGTAGCTCTGGAAACACCATATATTTT
clone size: .; D gene: TRBD2; V gene: TRBV7-9; J gene: TRBJ2-1; CDR3 protein: CASSFGTTYNEQFF; CDR3 DNA: TGTGCCAGCAGCTTCGGGACTACTTACAATGAGCAGTTCTTC
clone size: .; D gene: .; V gene: TRBV27; J gene: TRBJ2-7; CDR3 protein: CASSLSFMYYEQYF; CDR3 DNA: TGTGCCAGCAGTTTATCATTTATGTACTACGAGCAGTACTTC
clone size: .; D gene: .; V gene: TRBV2; J gene: TRBJ1-1; CDR3 protein: CASSEGRGRGNTEAFF; CDR3 DNA: TGTGCCAGCAGTGAGGGGAGAGGGAGGGGGAACACTGAAGCTTTCTTT
clone size: .; D gene: .; V gene: TRBV12-3/TRBV12-4; J gene: TRBJ2-7; CDR3 protein: CASSWGSFYEQYF; CDR3 DNA: TGTGCCAGCAGTTGGGGCAGCTTCTACGAGCAGTACTTC
clone size: .; D gene: .; V gene: TRBV7-4; J gene: TRBJ1-3; CDR3 protein: CASSPQRQGSSGNTIYF; CDR3 DNA: TGTGCCAGCAGCCCACAGAGGCAGGGGAGCTCTGGAAACACCATATATTTT
clone size: .; D gene: .; V gene: TRBV5-1; J gene: TRBJ1-1; CDR3 protein: CASSLDRGAEAFF; CDR3 DNA: TGCGCCAGCAGCTTAGACAGAGGCGCTGAAGCTTTCTTT
clone size: once; D gene: .; V gene: TRBV27; J gene: TRBJ1-3; CDR3 protein: CASRRTGGNTIYF; CDR3 DNA: TGTGCCAGCAGACGCACGGGTGGAAACACCATATATTTT
clone size: .; D gene: .; V gene: TRBV5-6; J gene: TRBJ1-1; CDR3 protein: CASSFLMNTEAFF; CDR3 DNA: TGTGCCAGCAGCTTTCTTATGAACACTGAAGCTTTCTTT
clone size: .; D gene: TRBD1; V gene: TRBV9; J gene: TRBJ1-4; CDR3 protein: CASSVRDRSNEKLFF; CDR3 DNA: TGTGCCAGCAGCGTCCGGGACAGGTCTAATGAAAAACTGTTTTTT
clone size: .; D gene: .; V gene: TRBV2; J gene: TRBJ1-4; CDR3 protein: CASSEARGRTNEKLFF; CDR3 DNA: TGTGCCAGCAGTGAAGCGAGAGGGAGAACTAATGAAAAACTGTTTTTT
clone size: .; D gene: .; V gene: TRBV11-1; J gene: TRBJ2-5; CDR3 protein: CASRFSEKETQYF; CDR3 DNA: TGTGCCAGCAGGTTTAGCGAAAAAGAGACCCAGTACTTC
clone size: .; D gene: .; V gene: TRBV7-3; J gene: TRBJ2-7; CDR3 protein: CASSLYGKGPYEQYF; CDR3 DNA: TGTGCCAGCAGCTTGTACGGGAAAGGACCCTACGAGCAGTACTTC
clone size: .; D gene: TRBD1; V gene: TRBV3-1/TRBV3-2; J gene: TRBJ2-3; CDR3 protein: CASSHWTGGVTDTQYF; CDR3 DNA: TGTGCCAGCAGCCACTGGACAGGGGGCGTCACAGATACGCAGTATTTT
clone size: .; D gene: TRBD2; V gene: TRBV11-3; J gene: TRBJ2-5; CDR3 protein: CASKRTSGEETQYF; CDR3 DNA: TGTGCCAGCAAACGAACTAGCGGGGAAGAGACCCAGTACTTC
clone size: once; D gene: TRBD1; V gene: TRBV2; J gene: TRBJ2-7; CDR3 protein: CASISGGLEQYF; CDR3 DNA: TGTGCCAGCATTTCAGGGGGCCTCGAGCAGTACTTC
clone size: .; D gene: TRBD2; V gene: TRBV30; J gene: TRBJ2-3; CDR3 protein: CAWSVGGRPDTQYF; CDR3 DNA: TGTGCCTGGAGTGTGGGCGGGAGGCCAGATACGCAGTATTTT
clone size: few; D gene: .; V gene: TRBV13; J gene: TRBJ1-3; CDR3 protein: CASRTYFSPSGNTIYF; CDR3 DNA: TGTGCCAGCAGGACTTATTTTTCCCCCTCTGGAAACACCATATATTTT
clone size: .; D gene: .; V gene: TRBV7-2; J gene: TRBJ2-3; CDR3 protein: CASSWGLYTDTQYF; CDR3 DNA: TGTGCCAGCAGCTGGGGACTTTACACAGATACGCAGTATTTT
clone size: .; D gene: .; V gene: TRBV6-1; J gene: TRBJ2-7; CDR3 protein: CASSEGLASSYEQYF; CDR3 DNA: TGTGCCAGCAGTGAAGGACTCGCGAGCTCCTACGAGCAGTACTTC
clone size: .; D gene: .; V gene: TRBV15; J gene: TRBJ1-1; CDR3 protein: CATSITGIEAFF; CDR3 DNA: TGTGCCACCAGCATAACAGGTATTGAAGCTTTCTTT
clone size: .; D gene: .; V gene: TRBV9; J gene: TRBJ2-7; CDR3 protein: CASSVGVREDGDEQYF; CDR3 DNA: TGTGCCAGCAGCGTAGGTGTGAGGGAGGATGGGGACGAGCAGTACTTC
clone size: .; D gene: .; V gene: TRBV6-5; J gene: TRBJ1-1; CDR3 protein: CASSYSWRSLNTEAFF; CDR3 DNA: TGTGCCAGCAGTTACTCCTGGAGGAGTCTGAACACTGAAGCTTTCTTT
clone size: .; D gene: TRBD1; V gene: TRBV10-3; J gene: TRBJ2-7; CDR3 protein: CAISRDRGLYEQYF; CDR3 DNA: TGTGCCATCAGTCGGGACAGGGGGCTCTACGAGCAGTACTTC
clone size: .; D gene: TRBD1; V gene: TRBV18; J gene: TRBJ2-5; CDR3 protein: CASSPGIRTGQETQYF; CDR3 DNA: TGTGCCAGCTCACCTGGGATAAGGACAGGGCAAGAGACCCAGTACTTC
clone size: .; D gene: TRBD1; V gene: TRBV13; J gene: TRBJ2-7; CDR3 protein: CASSLGGTGYEQYF; CDR3 DNA: TGTGCCAGCAGCTTAGGGGGGACAGGGTACGAGCAGTACTTC
clone size: .; D gene: .; V gene: TRBV28; J gene: TRBJ1-2; CDR3 protein: CASSFGRSYGYTF; CDR3 DNA: TGTGCCAGCAGTTTCGGCAGGTCCTATGGCTACACCTTC
clone size: .; D gene: .; V gene: TRBV27; J gene: TRBJ1-1; CDR3 protein: CASSLYRQENTEAFF; CDR3 DNA: TGTGCCAGCAGTTTATATCGGCAGGAAAACACTGAAGCTTTCTTT
clone size: .; D gene: TRBD2; V gene: TRBV5-1; J gene: TRBJ2-1; CDR3 protein: CASSYGRGEQFF; CDR3 DNA: TGCGCCAGCAGCTATGGGAGGGGTGAGCAGTTCTTC
clone size: .; D gene: TRBD2; V gene: TRBV7-9; J gene: TRBJ2-3; CDR3 protein: CASGQAGGRTDTQYF; CDR3 DNA: TGTGCCAGCGGTCAAGCGGGAGGGCGCACAGATACGCAGTATTTT
clone size: .; D gene: .; V gene: TRBV19; J gene: TRBJ1-2; CDR3 protein: CASSIDHQGYYGYTF; CDR3 DNA: TGTGCCAGTAGTATAGATCATCAGGGGTACTATGGCTACACCTTC
clone size: .; D gene: .; V gene: TRBV5-5; J gene: TRBJ1-5; CDR3 protein: CASSLGQPNQPQHF; CDR3 DNA: TGTGCCAGCAGCTTGGGACAGCCGAATCAGCCCCAGCATTTT
clone size: .; D gene: .; V gene: TRBV28; J gene: TRBJ2-7; CDR3 protein: CASSFPGTLGEQYF; CDR3 DNA: TGTGCCAGCAGTTTCCCGGGAACCCTTGGGGAGCAGTACTTC
clone size: once; D gene: .; V gene: TRBV3-1/TRBV3-2; J gene: TRBJ2-7; CDR3 protein: CASSQAGGRAYEQYF; CDR3 DNA: TGTGCCAGCAGCCAAGCCGGGGGGCGCGCCTACGAGCAGTACTTC
clone size: .; D gene: TRBD2; V gene: TRBV19; J gene: TRBJ2-7; CDR3 protein: CASSQPGLAGEQYF; CDR3 DNA: TGTGCCAGTAGTCAACCCGGACTAGCGGGCGAGCAGTACTTC
clone size: once; D gene: TRBD1; V gene: TRBV7-9; J gene: TRBJ2-3; CDR3 protein: CASSSLGGQGHTDTQYF; CDR3 DNA: TGTGCCAGCAGCTCCCTAGGGGGACAGGGGCACACAGATACGCAGTATTTT
clone size: .; D gene: .; V gene: TRBV6-5; J gene: TRBJ1-1; CDR3 protein: CASSYSRGRNTEAFF; CDR3 DNA: TGTGCCAGCAGTTACTCGAGGGGGAGGAACACTGAAGCTTTCTTT
clone size: .; D gene: TRBD1; V gene: TRBV14; J gene: TRBJ1-1; CDR3 protein: CASSQEFGRDRFYTEAFF; CDR3 DNA: TGTGCCAGCAGCCAAGAATTCGGCAGGGACAGGTTCTACACTGAAGCTTTCTTT
clone size: .; D gene: .; V gene: TRBV12-3/TRBV12-4; J gene: TRBJ2-3; CDR3 protein: CASSSAGTDTQYF; CDR3 DNA: TGTGCCAGCAGTTCCGCAGGCACAGATACGCAGTATTTT
clone size: .; D gene: .; V gene: TRBV6-1; J gene: TRBJ1-3; CDR3 protein: CASSDRGYGNTIYF; CDR3 DNA: TGTGCCAGCAGTGACAGGGGTTACGGAAACACCATATATTTT
clone size: .; D gene: .; V gene: TRBV4-1; J gene: TRBJ2-1; CDR3 protein: CASSQDDLAYNEQFF; CDR3 DNA: TGCGCCAGCAGCCAAGATGATCTAGCCTACAATGAGCAGTTCTTC
clone size: .; D gene: .; V gene: TRBV10-1; J gene: TRBJ1-1; CDR3 protein: CASSESSGGRNTEAFF; CDR3 DNA: TGCGCCAGCAGTGAGTCGTCCGGGGGTAGGAACACTGAAGCTTTCTTT
clone size: .; D gene: .; V gene: TRBV12-3/TRBV12-4; J gene: TRBJ2-1; CDR3 protein: CASSRLSVDEQFF; CDR3 DNA: TGTGCCAGCAGCCGACTATCTGTGGATGAGCAGTTCTTC
clone size: .; D gene: TRBD1; V gene: TRBV7-2; J gene: TRBJ1-1; CDR3 protein: CASSMVTGDTEAFF; CDR3 DNA: TGTGCCAGCAGCATGGTAACAGGGGACACTGAAGCTTTCTTT
clone size: .; D gene: TRBD2; V gene: TRBV19; J gene: TRBJ2-1; CDR3 protein: CASSMGGRDEQFF; CDR3 DNA: TGTGCCAGTAGTATGGGCGGGAGGGATGAGCAGTTCTTC